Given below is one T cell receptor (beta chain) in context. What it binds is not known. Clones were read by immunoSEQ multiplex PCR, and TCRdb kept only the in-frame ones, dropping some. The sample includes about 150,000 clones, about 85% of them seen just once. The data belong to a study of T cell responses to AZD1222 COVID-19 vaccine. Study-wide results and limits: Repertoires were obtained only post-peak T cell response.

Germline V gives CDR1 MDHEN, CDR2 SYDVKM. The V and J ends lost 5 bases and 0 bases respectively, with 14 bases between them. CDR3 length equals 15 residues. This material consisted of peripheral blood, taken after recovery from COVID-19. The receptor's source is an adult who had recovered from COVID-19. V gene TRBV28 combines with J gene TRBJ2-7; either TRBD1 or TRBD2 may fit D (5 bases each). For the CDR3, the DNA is TGTGCCAGCAGTATGTCGGGGACCCTCTCCTACGAGCAGTACTTC. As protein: CASSMSGTLSYEQYF.